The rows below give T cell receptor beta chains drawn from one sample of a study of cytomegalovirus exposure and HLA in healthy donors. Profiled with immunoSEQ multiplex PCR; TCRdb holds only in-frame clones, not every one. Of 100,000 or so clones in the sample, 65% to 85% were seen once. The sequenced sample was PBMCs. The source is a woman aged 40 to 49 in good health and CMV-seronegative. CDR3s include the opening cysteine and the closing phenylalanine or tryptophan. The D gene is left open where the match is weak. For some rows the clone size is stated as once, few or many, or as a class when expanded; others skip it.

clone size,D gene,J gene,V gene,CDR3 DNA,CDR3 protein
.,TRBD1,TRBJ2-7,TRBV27,TGTGCCAGCAGTTCCCAGGCAGGGGGCTGGCAGTACTTC,CASSSQAGGWQYF
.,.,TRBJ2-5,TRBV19,TGTGCCAGTAGTCAGATGGACTCCGGCGAGACCCAGTACTTC,CASSQMDSGETQYF
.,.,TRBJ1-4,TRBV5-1,TGCGCCAGCAGCGCTCAGAATAATGAAAAACTGTTTTTT,CASSAQNNEKLFF
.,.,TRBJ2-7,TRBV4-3,TGCGCCAGCAGCCCCGGGAGAACCTACGAGCAGTACTTC,CASSPGRTYEQYF
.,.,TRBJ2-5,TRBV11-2,TGTGCCAGCAGCTTCTCGCGGGGACAAGAGACCCAGTACTTC,CASSFSRGQETQYF
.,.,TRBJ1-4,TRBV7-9,TGTGCCAGCAGCTCCGGACAGACTAAGAATGAAAAACTGTTTTTT,CASSSGQTKNEKLFF
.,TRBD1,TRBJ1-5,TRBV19,TGTGCCAGTAGTACCCGGACAGGGGAAAGGGATCAGCCCCAGCATTTT,CASSTRTGERDQPQHF
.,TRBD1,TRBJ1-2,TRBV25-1,TGTGCCAGCAGTGACCGGACAGGGTCCCTCTATGGCTACACCTTC,CASSDRTGSLYGYTF
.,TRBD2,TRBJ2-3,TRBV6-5,TGTGCCAGCAGGAGGCAGCGGGGGGCGACAGATACGCAGTATTTT,CASRRQRGATDTQYF
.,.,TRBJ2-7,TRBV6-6,TGTGCCAGCAGTTCCGGGTCCTACGAGCAGTACTTC,CASSSGSYEQYF
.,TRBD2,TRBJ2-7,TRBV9,TGTGCCAGCAGCGCCCGACTAGCGGATTCCTACGAGCAGTACTTC,CASSARLADSYEQYF
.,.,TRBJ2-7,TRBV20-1,TGCAGTGCCAGGGGCCCCTACGAGCAGTACTTC,CSARGPYEQYF
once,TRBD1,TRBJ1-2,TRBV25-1,TGTGCCAGCAGTGGGACAGGGACCGGCTACACCTTC,CASSGTGTGYTF
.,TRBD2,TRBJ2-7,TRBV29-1,TGCAGCGTTCTAGCGGGAGGGCCTATCTACGAGCAGTACTTC,CSVLAGGPIYEQYF
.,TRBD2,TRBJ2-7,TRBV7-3,TGTGCCAGCAGCTTAACTAGCGGGGGGGTCTACGAGCAGTACTTC,CASSLTSGGVYEQYF
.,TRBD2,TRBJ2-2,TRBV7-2,TGTGCCAGCAGCTACACGACTAGCTTCGGGGAGCTGTTTTTT,CASSYTTSFGELFF
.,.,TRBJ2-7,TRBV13,TGTGCCAGCAGCTTAACTCCCCAGGGCTACGAGCAGTACTTC,CASSLTPQGYEQYF
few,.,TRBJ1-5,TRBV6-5,TGTGCCAGCAGTTACGACAGGCGTCAACAGCCCCAGCATTTT,CASSYDRRQQPQHF
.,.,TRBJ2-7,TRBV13,TGTGCCAGTAGGCGGTCGGGGACTGCCGCCACCTACGAGCAGTACTTC,CASRRSGTAATYEQYF
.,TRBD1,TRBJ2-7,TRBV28,TGTGCCAGCAACCCTGACGGGACAGGGTGGAGTGAGCAGTACTTC,CASNPDGTGWSEQYF
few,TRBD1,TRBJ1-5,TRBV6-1,TGTGCCAGCACGGGACAGGGTGGCAATCAGCCCCAGCATTTT,CASTGQGGNQPQHF
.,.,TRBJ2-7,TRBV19,TGTGCCAGTAGTATAGATACCGTACGCGACGAGCAGTACTTC,CASSIDTVRDEQYF
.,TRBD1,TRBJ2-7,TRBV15,TGTGCCACCAGCAGAGGGCAGGGGGCAACCTACGAGCAGTACTTC,CATSRGQGATYEQYF
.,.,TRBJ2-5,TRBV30,TGTGCCTGGAGTGACAGGGGAGGAGAGACCCAGTACTTC,CAWSDRGGETQYF
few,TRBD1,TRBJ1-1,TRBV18,TGTGCCAGCTCCGGACAGGGGAGGGTTCGGGACACTGAAGCTTTCTTT,CASSGQGRVRDTEAFF
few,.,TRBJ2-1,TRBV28,TGTGCCAGCAGTTTGTGGGCAGTCGATGAGCAGTTCTTC,CASSLWAVDEQFF
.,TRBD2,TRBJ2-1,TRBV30,TGTGCCTGGAGTGTAGGACTAGCGGGGGTATACAATGAGCAGTTCTTC,CAWSVGLAGVYNEQFF
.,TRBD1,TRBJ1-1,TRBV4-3,TGCGCCAGCAGCCAAGACAGGGGGACCACTGAAGCTTTCTTT,CASSQDRGTTEAFF
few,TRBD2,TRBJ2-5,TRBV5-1,TGCGCCAGCAGCTTAGGACGACTAGCGGGGGCTCAAGAGACCCAGTACTTC,CASSLGRLAGAQETQYF
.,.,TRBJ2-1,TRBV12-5,TGTGCTAGTGGTTTGAACTGGGCGGGACAGAACAATGAGCAGTTCTTC,CASGLNWAGQNNEQFF
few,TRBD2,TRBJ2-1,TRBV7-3,TGTGCCAGCAGCTTAGGCGGGAGCGGCTACAATGAGCAGTTCTTC,CASSLGGSGYNEQFF
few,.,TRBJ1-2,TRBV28,TGTGCCCTCAGGGATAACTATGGCTACACCTTC,CALRDNYGYTF
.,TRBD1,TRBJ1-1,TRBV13,TGTGCCAGCAGCCACAGGGGGAACACTGAAGCTTTCTTT,CASSHRGNTEAFF
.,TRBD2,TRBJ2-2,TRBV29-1,TGCAGCGTTGTGGCGGGAGCGAACACCGGGGAGCTGTTTTTT,CSVVAGANTGELFF
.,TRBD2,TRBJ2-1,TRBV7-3,TGTGCCAGCAGCTTACAGCGGGAGAGTGAGCAGTTCTTC,CASSLQRESEQFF
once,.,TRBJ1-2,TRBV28,TGTGCCAGCAGTTTAATCACTAACTATGGCTACACCTTC,CASSLITNYGYTF
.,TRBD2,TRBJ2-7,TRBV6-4,TGTGCCAGGTCCCCCACACCAAGGACTAGTTTAGCCCCCTACGAGCAGTACTTC,CARSPTPRTSLAPYEQYF
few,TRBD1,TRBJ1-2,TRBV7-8,TGTGCCAGCAGACAGACAGGGTCGGGGGTGGGCTACACCTTC,CASRQTGSGVGYTF
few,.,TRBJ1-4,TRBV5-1,TGCGCCAGCAGCTCCCCAGGAAATAATGAAAAACTGTTTTTT,CASSSPGNNEKLFF
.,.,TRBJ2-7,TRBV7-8,TGTGCCAGCAGCTTAATTCTAACCTACGAGCAGTACTTC,CASSLILTYEQYF
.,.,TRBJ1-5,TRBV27,TGTGCCAGCAGCCCACAGGCCTCCAATCAGCCCCAGCATTTT,CASSPQASNQPQHF
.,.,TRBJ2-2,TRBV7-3,TGTGCCAGCAGCCCGCTAGCGAACACCGGGGAGCTGTTTTTT,CASSPLANTGELFF
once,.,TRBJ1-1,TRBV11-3,TGTGCCAGCAGCTTAGACCGCGCCACTGAAGCTTTCTTT,CASSLDRATEAFF
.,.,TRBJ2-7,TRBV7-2,TGTGCCAGCAGCTTAGCGGGGGCCATAGACGAGCAGTACTTC,CASSLAGAIDEQYF
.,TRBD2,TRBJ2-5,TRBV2,TGTGCCAGCAGTCTTAGCGGGGGCACCAAGACCCAGTACTTC,CASSLSGGTKTQYF
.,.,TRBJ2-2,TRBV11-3,TGTGCCAGCAGCCCAGGCCCGGGATTACTGAACACCGGGGAGCTGTTTTTT,CASSPGPGLLNTGELFF
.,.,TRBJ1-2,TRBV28,TGTGCCAGCAGTCTGACAGCTAACTATGGCTACACCTTC,CASSLTANYGYTF
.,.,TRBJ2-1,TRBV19,TGTGCCAGTAGTCCCCGCGCGGCTAGCGTTGAGCAGTTCTTC,CASSPRAASVEQFF
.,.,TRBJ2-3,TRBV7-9,TGTTCCAGCAGGGTAGACACAGATACGCAGTATTTT,CSSRVDTDTQYF
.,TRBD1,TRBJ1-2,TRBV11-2,TGTGCCAGCAGCCCCGGGACAGGGGGATATGGCTACACCTTC,CASSPGTGGYGYTF
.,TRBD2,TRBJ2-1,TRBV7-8,TGTGCCAGCAGCCAGGGCGGGGGGGGCGGTGAGCAGTTCTTC,CASSQGGGGGEQFF
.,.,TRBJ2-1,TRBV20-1,TGCAGTGCAAAACAGGGCAATGAGCAGTTCTTC,CSAKQGNEQFF
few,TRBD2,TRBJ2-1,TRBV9,TGTGCCAGCAGCGTAGGGGCGGCTAGCGGGAGTGGGGGTGAGCAGTTCTTC,CASSVGAASGSGGEQFF
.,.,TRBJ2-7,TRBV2,TGTGCCAGCAGTGGGGCAGGAGGGCGATTCGAGCAGTACTTC,CASSGAGGRFEQYF
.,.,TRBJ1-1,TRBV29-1,TGCAGCCCCCGGACAGAACTGAACACTGAAGCTTTCTTT,CSPRTELNTEAFF